Below, one T cell receptor beta chain is given with its context. Its antigen is unidentified. The method was immunoSEQ multiplex PCR; TCRdb's version includes in-frame clones alone and lacks a portion of them. The sample has 90,000 to 150,000 clones; less than 90% are singletons. Germline lookup yields CDR1 LGHNA and CDR2 YSLEER. V was shortened by 5 bases and J by 0 bases, with 5 bases between the two germline ends. CDR3 length equals 14 residues. This record belongs to a study of cytomegalovirus exposure and HLA in healthy donors. Study observations and caveats: As was reported, the classifier diagnosed cytomegalovirus status with high specificity and sensitivity. The authors listed roughly 150 TCR beta chains as cytomegalovirus-associated. The finding came from a later analysis; first-cohort TCR clusters tended to co-occur in the approximately 120 validation repertoires.

This rearrangement joins TRBV4-3 to TRBJ2-6; the D is unclear. This receptor was identified in a man aged 18 to 35 in good health and CMV-seropositive. Sequencing input: PBMCs. Here the CDR3 reads CASSRSSGANVLTF. Here the CDR3 DNA reads TGCGCCAGCAGCAGGAGCTCTGGGGCCAACGTCCTGACTTTC.